The 24 T cell receptor beta chains in this list originate from one sample, sequenced in a study of blood T cell repertoires in COVID-19 (dated by TCRdb to the early 2020s). Receptors were amplified or captured by the immunoSEQ multiplex PCR assay. TCRdb mirrors the immuneACCESS table, restricted to in-frame sequences. Some clones are absent from its copies; in checked studies, under half trace to an unresolved V gene, and the reason for the others is unknown. Recorded for this sample are some 20,000 clones; 90% of them occurred a single time. The ten top clones hold approximately 2.6% of the sample. Sequenced sample: peripheral blood. The source of these receptors is a man aged 70 or older with acute or convalescent COVID-19.

The J gene is TRBJ1-6, the V gene TRBV6-5, with D unclear. V was cut by 5 bases and J by 8 bases, with 10 bases left in between. CDR1 is MNHEY and CDR2 is SVGAGI in the germline V gene. The CDR3 contains 13 residues. Here the CDR3 reads CASSRLSDSPLHF. The CDR3 DNA sequence: TGTGCCAGCAGTCGACTGTCGGATTCACCCCTCCACTTT.

V is TRBV28 and J is TRBJ1-6; D may be TRBD1 (5 bases). CDR1 is MDHEN, CDR2 SYDVKM, per germline. V lost 2 bases and J lost 0, with 8 bases in between. The CDR3 is 16 residues long. The CDR3 DNA reads as TGTGCCAGCAGTTTAATTGGGGCCTCCTATAATTCACCCCTCCACTTT. This translates into CASSLIGASYNSPLHF.

This chain uses TRBV28 with TRBJ2-7, with 8 bases matching TRBD1. The CDR3 covers 14 residues. The V gene end was trimmed by 3 bases and the J gene end by 5 bases; junction bases not matched to a gene: 6. The V gene's germline CDR1 is MDHEN and CDR2 SYDVKM. The CDR3 loop reads CASSLQGASHEQYF. CDR3 in DNA: TGTGCCAGCAGTTTGCAGGGGGCGTCCCACGAGCAGTACTTC.

The chain joins TRBV6-5 to TRBJ2-7; D is possibly TRBD1 (5 bases). Trimming took 5 bases from V and 4 from J, leaving 6 bases between them. CDR3 length equals 11 residues. Germline CDR1 reads MNHEY; CDR2 reads SVGAGI. CDR3: CASSRQYEQYF. CDR3 nucleotides: TGTGCCAGCAGTCGACAGTACGAGCAGTACTTC.

This clone was recorded only once. V is TRBV6-2 or TRBV6-3 and J is TRBJ2-7; the D gene is possibly TRBD2 (6 bases). The V end was cut by 5 bases, the J end by 1 base, with 15 bases between. This CDR3 has 15 residues. From germline, CDR1 is MNHEY and CDR2 SVGEGT. CDR3 nucleotide sequence: TGTGCCAGCAGTCCCGGGGGACTCATATCCTACGAGCAGTACTTC. Translated: CASSPGGLISYEQYF.

Note on this clone: Other nucleotide sequences in the sample specify the same CDR3. The J gene is TRBJ2-1, the V gene TRBV3-1 (or the pseudogene TRBV3-2), with 8 bases that match TRBD2. This CDR3 comprises 16 residues. The J segment lost 2 bases and the V segment lost 0 bases, leaving 3 bases of the junction unmatched. Germline V gene sequence: CDR1 LGHDT, CDR2 YNNKEL (reference sequence). CDR3 sequence: CASSQDLLAAYNEQFF. In nucleotides, the CDR3 is TGTGCCAGCAGCCAAGATCTACTAGCGGCCTACAATGAGCAGTTCTTC.

V and J are TRBV18 and TRBJ2-1; possibly TRBD2 for D (5 bases). Germline CDR1 KGHSH, CDR2 LQKENI. This CDR3 region has 14 residues. V lost 3 bases and J lost 4, with 10 bases in between. CDR3 DNA sequence: TGTGCCAGCTCACCCGGACTGGAGTACAATGAGCAGTTCTTC. The encoded protein is CASSPGLEYNEQFF.

This rearrangement joins TRBV7-3 to TRBJ2-5, with D perhaps matching TRBD2 (5 bases). This CDR3 is 13 amino acids long. Germline CDR1 SGHTA, CDR2 FQGTGA. V dropped 5 bases and J dropped 1 base, with 8 bases sitting between them. CDR3 protein: CASSRTPQETQYF. The CDR3 nucleotides are TGTGCCAGCAGCAGGACTCCCCAAGAGACCCAGTACTTC.

The chain carries TRBV28 and TRBJ2-1; TRBD1 is a possible D gene (5 bases). Germline-derived CDR1 and CDR2 are MDHEN and SYDVKM. With 8 bases removed from V and 3 bases from J, the gap between germline ends came to 17 bases. The CDR3 sequence is 15 residues long. CDR3 protein: CASYGQGYDYNEQFF. In DNA form, the CDR3 reads TGTGCCAGCTACGGGCAGGGATATGACTACAATGAGCAGTTCTTC.

This rearrangement joins TRBV28 to TRBJ2-3; 9 nucleotides agree with TRBD1. This CDR3 has 15 amino acids. Germline V lookup: CDR1 MDHEN, CDR2 SYDVKM. Unmatched junction bases numbered 6, after V lost 4 bases and J lost 4 bases. For the CDR3, the DNA is TGTGCCAGCAGTTCAAACAGGGGGCGCGCAGATACGCAGTATTTT. It is translated as CASSSNRGRADTQYF.

In its sample, this clone was seen once. This chain joins TRBV4-1 and TRBJ2-7; D possibly corresponds to TRBD2 (5 bases). The CDR3 has 16 residues. Germline CDR1 reads MGHRA; CDR2 reads YSYEKL. V was shortened by 0 bases and J by 5 bases, with 17 bases between the two germline ends. The DNA for the CDR3 is TGCGCCAGCAGCCAAGATAAGTTTGGATCCGGGGACGAGCAGTACTTC. This encodes CASSQDKFGSGDEQYF.

The chain couples TRBV5-1 to TRBJ2-1, with a possible D match to TRBD2 (6 bases). The CDR3 extends over 15 amino acids. Per germline, CDR1 SGHRS and CDR2 YFSETQ. The V gene lost 1 base and the J gene lost 5 bases, with 13 bases spanning the gap. The CDR3 loop reads CASSLRGDTNNEQFF. The CDR3 DNA is TGCGCCAGCAGCTTGCGCGGGGATACAAACAATGAGCAGTTCTTC.

Only one count was recorded for this clone. Here the CDR3 reads CARPARDSTSPYEQYF. CDR3 bases: TGTGCCAGACCCGCCCGGGACAGCACAAGTCCCTACGAGCAGTACTTC. This chain connects TRBV28 to TRBJ2-7; 7 nucleotides line up with TRBD1. This CDR3 spans 16 amino acids. With V trimmed by 9 bases and J by 2 bases, 16 bases remained unmatched. From germline, CDR1 is MDHEN and CDR2 SYDVKM.

CDR3: CASSSGGYEQYF. The CDR3, as DNA: TGCGCCAGCAGCTCAGGGGGCTACGAGCAGTACTTC. The rearrangement uses TRBV5-1 and TRBJ2-7; 7 bases line up with TRBD1. CDR3 length equals 12 residues. CDR1 is SGHRS, CDR2 YFSETQ, per germline. V was clipped by 3 bases and J by 3 bases; unmatched bases: 0.

The rearrangement joins TRBV9 to TRBJ1-2; D unclear. CDR3 length: 13 amino acids. Germline V lookup: CDR1 SGDLS, CDR2 YYNGEE. V gave up 0 bases and J gave up 5 bases, with 8 bases separating them. The CDR3 loop reads CASSVVHGYGYTF. Here the CDR3 DNA reads TGTGCCAGCAGCGTAGTACACGGGTATGGCTACACCTTC.

The chain has TRBV5-3 and TRBJ1-5; 10 bases map to TRBD1. TRBV5-3 is reported as an ORF; its role is uncertain. The V and J ends lost 5 bases and 6 bases, in that order; junction bases with no gene match: 17. This CDR3 is 18 amino acids long. The chain's CDR3 is CARRRLGDRGVRVQPQHF. CDR3 DNA: TGTGCCAGAAGACGACTTGGGGACAGGGGCGTTCGGGTTCAGCCCCAGCATTTT.

The chain employs TRBV6-5 and TRBJ1-1; no reliable D call. There are 11 residues in the CDR3. Germline values: CDR1 MNHEY, CDR2 SVGAGI. Trimming removed 2 bases at V and 8 bases at J, with 6 bases between. The chain's CDR3 is CASSYKTEAFF. The CDR3 DNA follows: TGTGCCAGCAGTTACAAGACAGAAGCTTTCTTT.

The chain combines TRBV4-1 with TRBJ2-1; perhaps TRBD1 as D (5 bases). This CDR3 region has 15 residues. V shed 4 bases and J shed 0 bases, with 10 bases lying between them. Germline loops: CDR1 MGHRA, CDR2 YSYEKL. CDR3 DNA sequence: TGCGCCAGCAGCCGAGCAGGGTCCTCCTACAATGAGCAGTTCTTC. This codes for CASSRAGSSYNEQFF.

The CDR3: CASSPGPDTYGYTF. Written as DNA, the CDR3 is TGTGCCAGCTCACCGGGGCCCGATACCTATGGCTACACCTTC. The gene calls are TRBV18 and TRBJ1-2; TRBD1 might be the D (5 bases). Germline V gene data show CDR1 as KGHSH and CDR2 as LQKENI. The V end lost 3 bases, the J end lost 4 bases, and 12 bases lay between the germline ends. There are 14 residues in the CDR3.

The rearrangement links TRBV19 to TRBJ1-1; D may be TRBD1 (6 bases). From germline, CDR1 is LNHDA and CDR2 SQIVND (reference sequence). There are 12 residues in the CDR3. Trimming shortened V by 8 bases and J by 2 bases, and 9 bases separated the two germline ends. CDR3 residues: CASLDSNTEAFF. CDR3 nucleotide sequence: TGTGCCAGTCTGGACAGCAACACTGAAGCTTTCTTT.

The J gene is TRBJ1-1, the V gene TRBV19; tentatively, D is TRBD1 (5 bases). V dropped 3 bases and J dropped 3 bases, with 14 bases sitting between them. CDR3 length equals 15 residues. The V gene's germline CDR1 is LNHDA and CDR2 SQIVND (reference sequence). CDR3 protein: CASSIRGGGYTEAFF. The CDR3 DNA sequence: TGTGCCAGTAGTATTAGGGGAGGAGGGTACACTGAAGCTTTCTTT.

The chain recombines TRBV28 with TRBJ2-7; 12 nucleotides agree with TRBD1. This CDR3 region has 14 residues. Germline CDR1 reads MDHEN; CDR2 reads SYDVKM. Trimming removed 6 bases from V and 7 bases from J; junction bases left unmatched: 7. CDR3 DNA sequence: TGTGCCAGCAGAACCGGGACAGGGGGCTTGGAGCAGTACTTC. It translates to CASRTGTGGLEQYF. The full variable domain, its missing parts supplied by reference TRBV28 and TRBJ2-7, is DVKVTQSSRYLVKRTGEKVFLECVQDMDHENMFWYRQDPGLGLRLIYFSYDVKMKEKGDIPEGYSVSREKKERFSLILESASTNQTSMYLCASRTGTGGLEQYFGPGTRLTVT.

V usage is TRBV9 and J usage is TRBJ2-1; the match to TRBD2 covers 7 bases. CDR1 is SGDLS and CDR2 is YYNGEE in the germline V gene. V dropped 0 bases and J dropped 2; count of bases not matched to a gene: 2. This CDR3 region has 15 residues. CDR3 residues: CASSVERDPYNEQFF. CDR3 nucleotide sequence: TGTGCCAGCAGCGTAGAGCGGGATCCCTACAATGAGCAGTTCTTC.

The CDR3 here is CASSSGGSGSSYEQYF. DNA for the CDR3: TGTGCCAGCAGTTCCGGGGGTAGCGGGAGCTCCTACGAGCAGTACTTC. The V call is TRBV28, the J call TRBJ2-7, with 9 bases aligning to TRBD2. Per germline, CDR1 MDHEN and CDR2 SYDVKM. V dropped 4 bases and J dropped 0; count of bases not matched to a gene: 7. The CDR3 runs to 16 residues.